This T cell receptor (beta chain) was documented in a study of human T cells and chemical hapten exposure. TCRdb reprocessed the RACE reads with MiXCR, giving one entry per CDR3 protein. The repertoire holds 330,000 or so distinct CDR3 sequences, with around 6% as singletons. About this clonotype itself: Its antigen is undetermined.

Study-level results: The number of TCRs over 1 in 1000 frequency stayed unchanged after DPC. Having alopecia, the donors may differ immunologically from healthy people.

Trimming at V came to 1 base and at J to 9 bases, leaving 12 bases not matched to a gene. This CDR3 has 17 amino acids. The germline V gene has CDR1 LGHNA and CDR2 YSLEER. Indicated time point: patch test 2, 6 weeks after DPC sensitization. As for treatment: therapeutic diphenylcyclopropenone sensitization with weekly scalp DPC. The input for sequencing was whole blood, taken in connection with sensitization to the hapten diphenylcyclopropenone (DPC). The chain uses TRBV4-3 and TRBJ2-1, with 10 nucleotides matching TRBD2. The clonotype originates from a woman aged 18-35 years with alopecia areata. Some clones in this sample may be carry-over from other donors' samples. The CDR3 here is CASSQVWLAGGVVEQFF. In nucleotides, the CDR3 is TGCGCCAGCAGCCAAGTCTGGTTAGCGGGGGGAGTAGTTGAGCAGTTCTTC.